Sequencing of this T cell receptor (beta chain) was carried out in a study of shared clonotypes between healthy human individuals. Broader study findings: A generally larger estimated richness was seen in naive subsets than in memory subsets. Despite large depth, rarefaction showed incomplete sorted-subset sequencing. Non-shared clonotypes displayed generation probabilities falling below those of clonotypes present in all four donors. Having only a few donors restricted how much genetic and exposure-history diversity was captured.

Assay: immunoSEQ multiplex PCR; the TCRdb copy retains only in-frame clones and omits some. The sample lists around 2.1 million clones, 93% occurring once. A word on this clone: Its antigen is currently unknown.

Naive CD8 populations comprised CD45RO-negative cells positively selected for CCR7, excluding terminally differentiated effector memory CD45RA+ cells. The CDR3 runs 16 residues. Trimming cost V 3 bases and J 6 bases, with 18 bases left between them. Per germline, CDR1 SGHRS and CDR2 YFSETQ. This chain connects TRBV5-1 to TRBJ1-4; D might be TRBD1 (6 bases). Specimen: naive CD8+ T cells from PBMCs. The sequence was collected from a man aged 18 to 35 in good health. Some clones in this sample may be carry-over from other donors' samples. The chain's CDR3 is CASSWTTQGIHEKLFF. The CDR3 DNA reads as TGCGCCAGCAGCTGGACGACGCAGGGGATCCATGAAAAACTGTTTTTT.